This T cell receptor beta chain was obtained from a study of T cell changes during pregnancy in multiple sclerosis. Here immunoSEQ multiplex PCR was the method, and the copy in TCRdb shows in-frame clones only, minus some. The table has roughly 70,000 clones, 80% to 95% seen once. CDR3 length: 16 residues. CDR1 and CDR2 from the germline V gene are SGDLS and YYNGEE. Trimming cost V 4 bases and J 1 base; bases outside gene matches: 8. The sample consisted of peripheral blood, taken in the third trimester of pregnancy. V gene TRBV9 combines with J gene TRBJ2-7; 10 bases fit TRBD1. This sequence was found in a female donor in good health, enrolled as a control in a pregnancy study. CDR3 region: CASSLRGGQGSYEQYF. CDR3 nucleotide sequence: TGTGCCAGCAGCTTGAGGGGGGGACAGGGGTCCTACGAGCAGTACTTC.